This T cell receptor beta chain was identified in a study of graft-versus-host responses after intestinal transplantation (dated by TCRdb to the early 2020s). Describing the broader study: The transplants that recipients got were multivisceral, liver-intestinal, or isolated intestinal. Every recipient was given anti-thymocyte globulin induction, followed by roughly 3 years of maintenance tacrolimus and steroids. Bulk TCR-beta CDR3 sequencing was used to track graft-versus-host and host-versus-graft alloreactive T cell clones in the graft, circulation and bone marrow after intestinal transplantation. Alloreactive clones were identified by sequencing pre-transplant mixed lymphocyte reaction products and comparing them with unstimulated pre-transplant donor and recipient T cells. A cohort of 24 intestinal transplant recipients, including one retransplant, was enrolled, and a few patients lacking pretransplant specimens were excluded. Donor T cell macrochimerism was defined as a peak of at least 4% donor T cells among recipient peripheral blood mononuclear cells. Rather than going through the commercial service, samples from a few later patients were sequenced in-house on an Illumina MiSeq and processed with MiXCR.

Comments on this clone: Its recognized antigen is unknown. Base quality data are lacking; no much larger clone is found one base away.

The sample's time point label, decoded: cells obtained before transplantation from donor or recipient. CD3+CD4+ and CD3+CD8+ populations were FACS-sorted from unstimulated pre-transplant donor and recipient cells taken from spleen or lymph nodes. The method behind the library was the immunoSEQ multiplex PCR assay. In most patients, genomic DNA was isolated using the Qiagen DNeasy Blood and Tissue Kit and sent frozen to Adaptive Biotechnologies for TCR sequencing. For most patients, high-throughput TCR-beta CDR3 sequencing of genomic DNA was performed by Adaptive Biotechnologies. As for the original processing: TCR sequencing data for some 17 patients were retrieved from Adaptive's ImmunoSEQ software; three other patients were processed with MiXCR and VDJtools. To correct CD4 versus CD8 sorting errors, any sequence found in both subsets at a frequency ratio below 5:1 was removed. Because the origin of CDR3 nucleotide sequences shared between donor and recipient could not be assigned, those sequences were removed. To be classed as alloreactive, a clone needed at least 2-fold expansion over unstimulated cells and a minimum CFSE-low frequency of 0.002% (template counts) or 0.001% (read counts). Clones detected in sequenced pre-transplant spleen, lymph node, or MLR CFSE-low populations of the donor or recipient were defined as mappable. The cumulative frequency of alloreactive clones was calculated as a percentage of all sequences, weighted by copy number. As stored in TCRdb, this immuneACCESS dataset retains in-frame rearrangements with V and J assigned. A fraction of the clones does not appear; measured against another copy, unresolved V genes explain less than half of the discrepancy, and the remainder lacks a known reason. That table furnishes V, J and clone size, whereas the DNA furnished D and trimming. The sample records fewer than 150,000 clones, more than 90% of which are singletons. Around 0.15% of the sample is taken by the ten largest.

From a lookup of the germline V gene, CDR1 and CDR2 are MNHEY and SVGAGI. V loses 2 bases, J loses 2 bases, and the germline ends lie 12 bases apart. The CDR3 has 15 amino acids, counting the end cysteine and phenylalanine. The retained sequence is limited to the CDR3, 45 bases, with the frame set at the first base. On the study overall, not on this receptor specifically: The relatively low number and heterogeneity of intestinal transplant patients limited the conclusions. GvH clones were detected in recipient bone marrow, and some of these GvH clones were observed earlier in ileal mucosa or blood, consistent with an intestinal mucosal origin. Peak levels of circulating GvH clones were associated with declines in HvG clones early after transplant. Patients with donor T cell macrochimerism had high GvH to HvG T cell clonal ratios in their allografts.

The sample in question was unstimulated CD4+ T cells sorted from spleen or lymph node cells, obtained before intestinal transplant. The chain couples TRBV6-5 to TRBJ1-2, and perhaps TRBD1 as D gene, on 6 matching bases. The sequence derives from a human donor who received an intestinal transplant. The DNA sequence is TGTGCCAGCAGTTACGTCAGGGGCGCAAACTATGGCTACACCTTC. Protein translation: CASSYVRGANYGYTF.